The 2 T cell receptor beta chains reported below all come from one sample, sequenced in a study of cytomegalovirus exposure and HLA in healthy donors. Clones were read by immunoSEQ multiplex PCR, and TCRdb kept only the in-frame ones, dropping some. The sample lists more than 95,000 clones, 75% to 90% occurring once. Sequenced material: PBMCs. The receptors here all came from a woman aged 18-35 years in good health and CMV-seronegative.

CDR3 protein: CAWSGGQVGNTEAFF. DNA for the CDR3: TGTGCCTGGAGTGGGGGACAGGTTGGAAACACTGAAGCTTTCTTT. The rearrangement joins TRBV30 to TRBJ1-1, with 8 bases that match TRBD1. The ends lost 1 base at V and 2 bases at J; junction bases unmatched: 6. The CDR3 contains 15 residues. Per germline, CDR1 GTSNPN and CDR2 SVGIG (reference sequence).

V and J are TRBV5-6 and TRBJ2-7, with D possibly matching TRBD2 (5 bases). This CDR3 region has 17 residues. Germline-derived CDR1 and CDR2 are SGHDT and YYEEEE. V was cut by 3 bases and J by 4 bases, with 23 bases left in between. In DNA, the CDR3 is TGTGCCAGCAGCTGGGGTAGGATCCGGGCAGGAGGATACGAGCAGTACTTC. Translating gives CASSWGRIRAGGYEQYF.